This TCR beta chain came from a study of glioma-infiltrating T cells. Study-wide points: Non-neoplastic patients had below-expected tissue-blood divergence, while all gliomas exceeded expectation.

About this clonotype itself: Its target is unknown.

Amplification of TCR alpha and beta CDR3 regions from RNA used iRepertoire nested multiplex PCR. In TCRdb, the multiplex PCR reads were re-called with MiXCR into one record per CDR3 protein. Of approximately 120,000 distinct CDR3 sequences listed, 20% to 25% were seen once; the top ten hold around 15%. V dropped 3 bases and J dropped 6 bases, with 11 bases sitting between them. The V gene's germline CDR1 is KGHSH and CDR2 LQKENI. The CDR3 contains 13 residues. The sequencing input was glioma tissue, nonneoplastic brain tissue, or PBMCs (not recorded which). The rearrangement links TRBV18 to TRBJ1-2, with TRBD1 as a possible D gene (6 bases). The clonotype originates from a human donor with low-grade glioma or glioblastoma, undergoing nonglioma brain surgery, or in good health (not recorded which). Here the CDR3 DNA reads TGTGCCAGCTCACCGTGGGACAATGATGGCTACACCTTC. As protein: CASSPWDNDGYTF. Full variable domain (rest looked up from reference TRBV18 and TRBJ1-2): NAGVMQNPRHLVRRRGQEARLRCSPMKGHSHVYWYRQLPEEGLKFMVYLQKENIIDESGMPKERFSAEFPKEGPSILRIQQVVRGDSAAYFCASSPWDNDGYTFGSGTRLTVV.